What follows are 5 T cell receptor beta chains derived from one specimen sequenced in a study of response to subunit inactivated influenza vaccine. TCRdb re-derived calls from the RT-PCR reads in MiXCR, one entry per CDR3 protein. The data contain 150,000 to 200,000 distinct CDR3 sequences, more than 10% of them seen just once; the ten biggest clones take up approximately 30%. The same data also went into a second study, on T cells expressing NK-cell markers. This second report adds: With UMIs, 5'RACE template switching was used to make TCR beta cDNA.

Material: CD8+ T cells sorted from PBMCs, obtained 11 to 12 days after vaccination. The receptor set was obtained from a man aged 50 to 59 who received an inactivated influenza vaccine.

The V and J genes are TRBV27 and TRBJ2-7; the D gene is possibly TRBD1 (5 bases). Looked up from germline, CDR1 is MNHEY and CDR2 is SMNVEV (reference sequence). The CDR3 is made up of 13 amino acids. Trimming stripped 3 bases from V and 1 base from J, with 7 bases between. In DNA, the CDR3 is TGTGCCAGCAGTTTTGACAGATCCTACGAGCAGTACTTC. It translates to CASSFDRSYEQYF.

This clonotype was picked up a small number of times. The chain recombines TRBV7-8 with TRBJ2-3; D is unclear. Germline values: CDR1 SGHVS, CDR2 FQNEAQ. CDR3 size: 13 residues. The ends were cut back, 4 bases at V and 2 bases at J, with 7 bases in the middle. The chain's CDR3 is CASSSLTTDTQYF. The CDR3 nucleotides are TGTGCCAGCAGCTCCCTTACCACAGATACGCAGTATTTT.

This clonotype was detected only a few times. The V gene is TRBV7-3, the J gene TRBJ2-7, with 9 bases fitting TRBD2. This CDR3 is built from 15 residues. The germline gives CDR1 SGHTA, CDR2 FQGTGA. J lost 3 bases, V lost 1 base, and 4 bases had no gene match. The CDR3 nucleotides are TGTGCCAGCAGCTTAAACGCGGGAGGGTACTACGAGCAGTACTTC. Translation gives CASSLNAGGYYEQYF.

This chain connects TRBV13 to TRBJ2-7; 7 positions match TRBD2. Germline CDR1 and CDR2: PRHDT and FYEKMQ (reference sequence). The CDR3 length is 17 residues. With V trimmed by 5 bases and J by 2 bases, 15 bases remained unmatched. The CDR3 DNA follows: TGTGCCAGCAGCGGGCTAAGCGGGGAGCGTCGACCCTACGAGCAGTACTTC. This encodes CASSGLSGERRPYEQYF.

The sample holds a few counts of this clonotype. The chain employs TRBV20-1 and TRBJ2-1, with 7 nucleotides matching TRBD2. The CDR3 extends over 15 amino acids. The V segment lost 2 bases and the J segment 2 bases; nucleotides outside the gene matches: 6. The germline V gene has CDR1 DFQATT and CDR2 SNEGSKA (reference sequence). The CDR3 DNA reads as TGCAGTGCTAGACCCCCTAGCGGAACCTACAATGAGCAGTTCTTC. It translates to CSARPPSGTYNEQFF.